Below are 23 T cell receptor beta chains sequenced from a single sample in a study of CD8+ T cells in alopecia areata. As to treatment: oral pan-JAK inhibitor, 5-10 mg twice daily. Isolated RNA was reverse transcribed into cDNA used as the sequencing template. Assay used: immunoSEQ multiplex PCR; TCRdb lists only in-frame clones, some missing. The sample lists around 140,000 clones; about 88% were seen once. The starting material was CD8+ T cells sorted from blood, obtained at week 4, from a patient treated with tofacitinib. The receptors originated from a human donor with alopecia areata.

The rearrangement uses TRBV6-5 and TRBJ2-1, with a weak D call TRBD2 (6 bases). The germline V and J ends were trimmed by 5 bases and 3 bases, with 14 bases remaining between them. Germline CDR1 reads MNHEY; CDR2 reads SVGAGI. This CDR3 contains 15 residues. CDR3 protein: CASSPPGLIYNEQFF. The DNA for the CDR3 is TGTGCCAGCAGTCCCCCGGGACTGATCTACAATGAGCAGTTCTTC.

CDR3 coding DNA: TGTGCCAGTTCCCAGGGTCCTTCCTACGAGCAGTACTTC. As protein: CASSQGPSYEQYF. J is TRBJ2-7 and V is TRBV27; tentatively, D is TRBD1 (5 bases). Trimming removed 9 bases from V and 1 base from J, with 13 bases in between. CDR1 and CDR2 (germline): MNHEY, SMNVEV (reference sequence). The CDR3 sequence is 13 residues long.

The rearrangement links TRBV6-5 to TRBJ2-1; 16 bases line up with TRBD2. Per the germline V gene, CDR1 is MNHEY and CDR2 is SVGAGI. V was pared by 0 bases and J by 10 bases, with 3 bases of the junction left unmatched. The CDR3 loop spans 16 amino acids. The CDR3 coding sequence is TGTGCCAGCAGTTACTCGACGGGACTAGCGGGGGGGGAGCAGTTCTTC. Its translation is CASSYSTGLAGGEQFF.

This chain connects TRBV2 to TRBJ2-5, with 8 bases lining up with TRBD2. CDR1 and CDR2 from the germline V gene are SNHLY and FYNNEI. V shed 6 bases and J 0 bases; nucleotides not matched to a gene: 9. The CDR3 totals 16 residues. The DNA of the CDR3 is TGTGCCAGCAGAATTCTAGCGGGCCTATACCAAGAGACCCAGTACTTC. Residues: CASRILAGLYQETQYF. The whole variable domain, filled in from reference TRBV2 and TRBJ2-5, reads EPEVTQTPSHQVTQMGQEVILRCVPISNHLYFYWYRQILGQKVEFLVSFYNNEISEKSEIFDDQFSVERPDGSNFTLKIRSTKLEDSAMYFCASRILAGLYQETQYFGPGTRLLVL.

This sequence joins TRBV27 and TRBJ1-5; D unresolved. The ends were cut back, 3 bases at V and 6 bases at J, with 12 bases in the middle. This CDR3 is 14 amino acids long. Germline V CDR1 and CDR2: MNHEY, SMNVEV (reference sequence). The CDR3, as DNA: TGTGCCAGCAGTTTGGCGGCAGGACCTCAGCCCCAGCATTTT. Translated, it gives CASSLAAGPQPQHF.

Points on this clone: Distinct nucleotide sequences in the sample also encode this CDR3. The chain combines TRBV6-5 with TRBJ2-7; tentative D call: TRBD1 (6 bases). Germline V gene data show CDR1 as MNHEY and CDR2 as SVGAGI. The CDR3 is 12 residues long. The V end lost 5 bases, the J end lost 2 bases, and 7 bases lay between the germline ends. The CDR3 sequence is CASSPGAYEQYF. Written as DNA, the CDR3 is TGTGCCAGCAGTCCAGGGGCCTACGAGCAGTACTTC.

V is TRBV7-9 and J is TRBJ1-1; 8 bases agree with TRBD1. The germline gives CDR1 SEHNR, CDR2 FQNEAQ (reference sequence). The CDR3 sequence is 13 residues long. V shed 8 bases and J 11 bases; nucleotides not matched to a gene: 13. The CDR3 DNA is TGTGCCAGCCGACCCCCAGGGGGCGCGGAGGCTTTCTTT. Residues: CASRPPGGAEAFF.

This rearrangement joins TRBV5-1 to TRBJ2-7; D unclear. CDR3 length: 12 residues. The V end was cut by 7 bases, the J end by 0 bases, with 8 bases between. Germline assignment: CDR1 SGHRS and CDR2 YFSETQ. CDR3 residues: CASGTSSYEQYF. Written as DNA, the CDR3 is TGCGCCAGCGGAACGAGCTCCTACGAGCAGTACTTC.

J is TRBJ2-3 and V is TRBV30; 9 bases map to TRBD1. Germline V gives CDR1 GTSNPN, CDR2 SVGIG (reference sequence). The V and J ends lost 7 bases and 2 bases, in that order; junction bases with no gene match: 7. The CDR3 is 14 residues long. The CDR3 sequence: CASRHRGLTDTQYF. As DNA, the CDR3 is TGTGCCTCCAGACACAGGGGGCTCACAGATACGCAGTATTTT.

This sequence joins TRBV6-5 and TRBJ2-1; TRBD1 aligns across 9 bases. The CDR3 loop spans 16 amino acids. From germline, CDR1 is MNHEY and CDR2 SVGAGI. Trimming at V came to 3 bases and at J to 4 bases, leaving 7 bases not matched to a gene. CDR3 nucleotide sequence: TGTGCCAGCAGTTATCTACCGGGACAGGGATACAATGAGCAGTTCTTC. Its protein is CASSYLPGQGYNEQFF.

The chain is built from TRBV6-1 and TRBJ1-3, with D possibly being TRBD1 (5 bases). The CDR3 loop spans 18 amino acids. Germline V gene data show CDR1 as MNHNS and CDR2 as SASEGT. V gave up 0 bases and J gave up 0 bases, with 15 bases separating them. The CDR3 region has the DNA TGTGCCAGCAGTGAAGCGCTTTACCTGGGACCCTCTGGAAACACCATATATTTT. Its protein is CASSEALYLGPSGNTIYF.

V usage is TRBV7-7 and J usage is TRBJ2-7; D possibly matches TRBD1 or TRBD2 (5 bases each). The germline CDR1 and CDR2 sequences are SSHAT and FNYEAQ (reference sequence). The V and J ends lost 7 bases and 0 bases respectively, with 13 bases between them. The CDR3 has 14 amino acids. CDR3 nucleotides: TGTGCCAGCAAGTGGGACGCTAGCTCCTACGAGCAGTACTTC. Translation gives CASKWDASSYEQYF.

This clone was observed a few times. The chain's CDR3 is CSVEWGQTRSEGYEQYF. The CDR3 DNA is TGCAGCGTTGAATGGGGTCAGACCCGATCTGAAGGATACGAGCAGTACTTC. The chain is built from TRBV29-1 and TRBJ2-7; D unresolved. Trimming left V 2 bases short and J 4 bases short, with 24 bases between. CDR1 is SQVTM and CDR2 is ANQGSEA in the germline V gene. The CDR3 extends over 17 amino acids.

The chain combines TRBV30 with TRBJ1-2; no clear D. Per the germline V gene, CDR1 is GTSNPN and CDR2 is SVGIG (reference sequence). Trimming removed 6 bases at V and 0 bases at J, with 8 bases between. The CDR3 covers 12 residues. This CDR3 reads CACLTTNYGYTF. CDR3 DNA: TGTGCCTGCCTAACGACTAACTATGGCTACACCTTC.

The J gene is TRBJ2-3, the V gene TRBV29-1, with 7 bases aligning to TRBD2. The CDR3 spans 13 residues. Looked up from germline, CDR1 is SQVTM and CDR2 is ANQGSEA. The junction had 6 bases not matched to a gene; V was cut back by 5 bases and J by 4 bases. In DNA, the CDR3 is TGCAGCGTTCCCGGGACTATCTCAGATACGCAGTATTTT. As protein: CSVPGTISDTQYF.

The chain is built from TRBV13 and TRBJ1-3, with D perhaps TRBD1 (5 bases). This CDR3 region has 16 residues. The V and J ends lost 2 bases and 0 bases respectively, with 11 bases between them. Germline-derived CDR1 and CDR2 are PRHDT and FYEKMQ (reference sequence). In nucleotides, the CDR3 is TGTGCCAGCAGCTTAAGTCCAAGGGGCTCTGGAAACACCATATATTTT. Translated, it gives CASSLSPRGSGNTIYF.

V and J are TRBV28 and TRBJ2-7; TRBD1 might be the D (6 bases). V shed 10 bases and J shed 5 bases, with 24 bases lying between them. This CDR3 region has 15 residues. CDR1 and CDR2 from the germline V gene are MDHEN and SYDVKM. The CDR3, as DNA: TGTGCCATTGAATCTCCCTCCGGGACAAACAACGAGCAGTACTTC. The encoded protein is CAIESPSGTNNEQYF.

This sequence joins TRBV27 and TRBJ2-1, with D perhaps TRBD2 (6 bases). V was pared by 6 bases and J by 2 bases, with 14 bases between. Germline values: CDR1 MNHEY, CDR2 SMNVEV (reference sequence). The CDR3 extends over 15 amino acids. The CDR3 bases are TGTGCCAGCAGCGTGACTGGCGGGACCTACAATGAGCAGTTCTTC. Translating gives CASSVTGGTYNEQFF.

This chain links TRBV5-4 with TRBJ2-2; a weak D match, TRBD2 (5 bases). V was cut by 9 bases and J by 2 bases, with 11 bases left in between. Germline CDR1 SGHNT, CDR2 YYREEE (reference sequence). This CDR3 has 13 residues. The CDR3 nucleotides are TGTGCCAAAAGTACGGGAAACACCGGGGAGCTGTTTTTT. The encoded protein is CAKSTGNTGELFF.

This chain connects TRBV6-5 to TRBJ1-2, with D hard to call. The CDR3 spans 12 residues. V lost 2 bases and J lost 6, with 7 bases in between. The germline V gene encodes CDR1 MNHEY and CDR2 SVGAGI. The CDR3 is CASSYGGHGYTF. CDR3 sequence (DNA): TGTGCCAGCAGTTACGGCGGGCATGGCTACACCTTC.

The chain recombines TRBV29-1 with TRBJ2-1; possibly TRBD2 for D (5 bases). CDR1 SQVTM and CDR2 ANQGSEA come from the germline V gene. CDR3 length: 15 residues. The ends were cut back, 3 bases at V and 6 bases at J, with 18 bases in the middle. The chain's CDR3 is CSVDVRRSPVNEQFF. For the CDR3, the DNA is TGCAGCGTTGACGTCAGGAGGTCACCAGTCAATGAGCAGTTCTTC.

The CDR3 is CASRTGITEAFF. The CDR3 region has the DNA TGTGCCAGCCGCACAGGGATCACTGAAGCTTTCTTT. This chain uses TRBV19 with TRBJ1-1; D may be TRBD1 (6 bases). Trimming removed 9 bases at V and 4 bases at J, with 12 bases between. This CDR3 spans 12 amino acids. Germline lookup yields CDR1 LNHDA and CDR2 SQIVND (reference sequence).

V gene TRBV2 combines with J gene TRBJ2-3; 7 bases line up with TRBD1. CDR1 and CDR2 (germline): SNHLY, FYNNEI. Trimming removed 4 bases from V and 5 bases from J; junction bases left unmatched: 3. The CDR3 length is 13 residues. CDR3 DNA: TGTGCCAGCAGTGTAGGGGGCGGAGATACGCAGTATTTT. Translating it yields CASSVGGGDTQYF.